Listed here are 17 T cell receptor beta chains from one sample, sequenced in a study of CD8 T cells in ankylosing spondylitis (dated by TCRdb to about 2017). Libraries were constructed by 5' RACE. Sequencer: Illumina HiSeq 2500. TCRdb reprocessed the public reads (quality trimming at Q25 with fastp, clone calling with MiXCR) and kept in-frame beta chains. A single entry per CDR3 protein holds the most common genes and DNA from its merged rows. This sample lists some 140,000 distinct CDR3 sequences; around 7.9% were detected once. The ten top clones hold roughly 12% of the sample. The sample taken for sequencing was blood, either unsorted or a sorted T cell fraction (not recorded which). The receptors here all came from a female donor with ankylosing spondylitis or in good health (not recorded which).

This clonotype was seen ten or more times. This chain joins TRBV21-1 and TRBJ2-5; whether TRBD2, the table's D call, matches the DNA was not checked. TRBV21-1 is described as a pseudogene. The CDR3 consists of 17 residues. In DNA, the CDR3 is TGTGCCAGCAGCAAAGCGAGGACTAACCTTAAAGGGGAGACCCAGTACTTC. Amino acids: CASSKARTNLKGETQYF.

This clonotype has a count of ten or more. CDR3 DNA sequence: TGTGCCAGCAGTTTAGGGATCATGAACACTGAAGCTTTCTTT. Its protein is CASSLGIMNTEAFF. V usage is TRBV12-3 or TRBV12-4 and J usage is TRBJ1-1; no firm D call. Trimming took 1 base from V and 0 from J, leaving 6 bases between them. This CDR3 comprises 14 residues.

In this sample, this clonotype turned up many times. This chain joins TRBV27 and TRBJ2-1; TRBD1 matches 9 bases. The CDR3 is 16 residues long. Germline V gene lookup returns CDR1 MNHEY and CDR2 SMNVEV (reference sequence). The trim removed 4 bases at V and 5 bases at J, leaving 9 bases unmatched. The CDR3 spells CASSSRDRVYDNEQFF. The CDR3, as DNA: TGTGCCAGCAGTTCCCGGGACAGGGTATACGACAATGAGCAGTTCTTC.

The genes are TRBV18 and TRBJ1-5; no definite D call. V lost 3 bases and J 7 bases, leaving 13 bases between the germline ends. CDR3 length equals 14 residues. Germline values: CDR1 KGHSH, CDR2 LQKENI. The CDR3 sequence: CASSPELGEQPQHF. DNA for the CDR3: TGTGCCAGCTCACCTGAGCTAGGAGAGCAGCCCCAGCATTTT. The entire variable domain, with the rest obtained from reference TRBV18 and TRBJ1-5, is as follows: NAGVMQNPRHLVRRRGQEARLRCSPMKGHSHVYWYRQLPEEGLKFMVYLQKENIIDESGMPKERFSAEFPKEGPSILRIQQVVRGDSAAYFCASSPELGEQPQHFGDGTRLSIL.

At least ten counts were recorded for this clonotype. This chain uses TRBV20-1 with TRBJ1-1; D gene ambiguous. Per germline, CDR1 DFQATT and CDR2 SNEGSKA (reference sequence). The V end lost 3 bases, the J end lost 3 bases, and 8 bases lay between the germline ends. This CDR3 is built from 12 residues. The CDR3 sequence is CSASDQYTEAFF. CDR3 DNA: TGCAGTGCTAGCGACCAGTACACTGAAGCTTTCTTT.

The table lists this clonotype with many counts. J is TRBJ2-2 and V is TRBV12-3 or TRBV12-4, with 10 bases fitting TRBD1. With 7 bases clipped from V and 5 bases from J, the junction kept 4 bases outside the gene matches. This CDR3 has 14 amino acids. The CDR3 coding sequence is TGTGCCAGCAAGAGGACAGGGGGAACCGGGGAGCTGTTTTTT. Translated, it gives CASKRTGGTGELFF.

This clonotype was recorded many times. This sequence joins TRBV3-1 and TRBJ2-7; maybe TRBD1 (6 bases). With 4 bases removed from V and 4 bases from J, the gap between germline ends came to 17 bases. CDR1 is LGHDT and CDR2 is YNNKEL in the germline V gene (reference sequence). The CDR3 covers 15 residues. The CDR3 nucleotides are TGTGCCAGCAGCCCGCCCTTTACAGGGAAATACGAGCAGTACTTC. It encodes CASSPPFTGKYEQYF.

This clonotype came up a few times. V and J are TRBV12-3 or TRBV12-4 and TRBJ2-7, with 9 nucleotides matching TRBD2. The CDR3 is made up of 17 amino acids. After removal of 3 bases from V and 0 bases from J, the junction contained 9 bases not matched to a gene. The DNA of the CDR3 is TGTGCCAGCAGTTTTGGGCTAGCGGGGCCGAGCTCCTACGAGCAGTACTTC. Protein product: CASSFGLAGPSSYEQYF.

This clonotype was detected ten times or more. This chain links TRBV7-2 with TRBJ1-5, with D possibly being TRBD1 (5 bases). The CDR3 loop spans 14 amino acids. Germline V lookup: CDR1 SGHTA, CDR2 FQGNSA. V lost 1 base and J lost 7, with 11 bases in between. The CDR3 is CASSLGGRDQPQHF. The CDR3 coding sequence is TGTGCCAGCAGCTTAGGGGGACGGGACCAGCCCCAGCATTTT.

This clonotype was seen a few times. The chain joins TRBV30 to TRBJ1-2; TRBD1 agrees at 9 bases. J was trimmed by 4 bases and V by 1 base; bases with no gene match: 1. CDR1 GTSNPN and CDR2 SVGIG come from the germline V gene (reference sequence). CDR3 length equals 13 residues. The DNA for the CDR3 is TGTGCCTGGAGTGGGACAGGGGCCTATGGCTACACCTTC. It encodes CAWSGTGAYGYTF. The whole variable domain, filled in from reference TRBV30 and TRBJ1-2, reads SQTIHQWPATLVQPVGSPLSLECTVEGTSNPNLYWYRQAAGRGLQLLFYSVGIGQISSEVPQNLSASRPQDRQFILSSKKLLLSDSGFYLCAWSGTGAYGYTFGSGTRLTVV.

This clonotype was counted ten times or more. This chain joins TRBV19 and TRBJ1-1; D is undetermined. This CDR3 is 13 amino acids long. V lost 0 bases and J lost 9, with 11 bases in between. CDR1 and CDR2 from the germline V gene are LNHDA and SQIVND (reference sequence). CDR3 in amino acids: CASSIEVRGKAFF. The CDR3 nucleotides read TGTGCCAGTAGTATAGAAGTTCGGGGAAAAGCTTTCTTT.

This clonotype was observed at least ten times. CDR3 loop: CASTLNAGPGGNTIYF. The CDR3 DNA is TGTGCCAGCACCCTCAACGCGGGGCCTGGGGGAAACACCATATATTTT. V is TRBV12-3 or TRBV12-4 and J is TRBJ1-3; weak D call: TRBD1 (5 bases). V shed 7 bases and J shed 4 bases, with 20 bases lying between them. This CDR3 has 16 amino acids.

This clonotype occurred a few times. The chain combines TRBV30 with TRBJ1-2; possible D gene TRBD1, 6 bases. V lost 4 bases, J lost 6 bases, and 18 bases lay in between. This CDR3 is 14 amino acids long. CDR1 is GTSNPN and CDR2 is SVGIG in the germline V gene (reference sequence). The DNA for the CDR3 is TGTGCCTGGAAATCCGGGACACCTTTTGATGGCTACACCTTC. It is translated as CAWKSGTPFDGYTF.

As for this clonotype: A much larger clone differs by one base, so this may be a read error. The V and J genes are TRBV4-1 and TRBJ2-1; D gene uncertain. Germline loops: CDR1 MGHRA, CDR2 YSYEKL. This CDR3 is 17 amino acids long. V was shortened by 4 bases and J by 6 bases, with 22 bases between the two germline ends. The CDR3 reads CASSPRAEPSTCNEQFF. CDR3 in DNA: TGCGCCAGCAGCCCCCGGGCTGAACCCTCCACTTGCAATGAGCAGTTCTTC.

This clonotype was seen at least ten times. This sequence joins TRBV30 and TRBJ2-7, with 8 bases that match TRBD2. V shed 4 bases, J shed 4 bases, and the junction held 3 bases outside the gene matches. From germline, CDR1 is GTSNPN and CDR2 SVGIG (reference sequence). This CDR3 has 12 residues. The CDR3 here is CAWTRGGYEQYF. In nucleotides, the CDR3 is TGTGCCTGGACTCGCGGGGGGTACGAGCAGTACTTC.

This clonotype came up many times. The genes are TRBV19 and TRBJ2-5; D ambiguous. Germline CDR1 and CDR2: LNHDA and SQIVND (reference sequence). This CDR3 spans 16 amino acids. V was clipped by 0 bases and J by 2 bases, with 13 bases between them. CDR3 amino acids: CASSIDRTEFQETQYF. The CDR3 nucleotides are TGTGCCAGTAGTATAGATCGTACGGAGTTTCAAGAGACCCAGTACTTC. Drawing the rest from reference TRBV19 and TRBJ2-5, the complete variable domain is DGGITQSPKYLFRKEGQNVTLSCEQNLNHDAMYWYRQDPGQGLRLIYYSQIVNDFQKGDIAEGYSVSREKKESFPLTVTSAQKNPTAFYLCASSIDRTEFQETQYFGPGTRLLVL.

The gene calls are TRBV6-5 and TRBJ1-1; 7 positions agree with TRBD1. There are 16 residues in the CDR3. Germline loops: CDR1 MNHEY, CDR2 SVGAGI. The V gene end was trimmed by 2 bases and the J gene end by 6 bases; junction bases not matched to a gene: 12. CDR3 residues: CASSYRVTGSTAEAFF. Written as DNA, the CDR3 is TGTGCCAGCAGTTACCGAGTGACAGGGAGTACCGCTGAAGCTTTCTTT.